This TCR beta chain was sequenced in a study of early stage breast cancer tumors. Germline CDR1 SGHRS, CDR2 YFSETQ. This CDR3 is built from 15 residues. V lost 7 bases and J 3 bases, leaving 18 bases between the germline ends. Remarks on this clone: Its antigen is still unknown.

Whole-study results and caveats: Tumors had 2 to 3-fold higher T cell density and higher clonality than adjacent normal breast tissue. Tumor and normal breast were distinguished via blood comparison in about 90% of the 16 patients. Commonly generated sequences made up most enriched TCRB sequences shared between patients.

Blood replicates held 0.5 ug DNA, tumor or normal breast roughly 1.5 ug, two each. TCRdb's copy holds only in-frame clones and misses some; the assay was immunoSEQ multiplex PCR. The sample holds around 50,000 clones, around 83% seen once. The sequencing input was blood. This chain links TRBV5-1 with TRBJ2-3, with D possibly being TRBD1 (6 bases). The clonotype comes from a person aged 50-59 years with breast cancer. The CDR3 bases are TGCGCCAGCCACGGGGCAGGGGCTGCGACAGATACGCAGTATTTT. Translating gives CASHGAGAATDTQYF.